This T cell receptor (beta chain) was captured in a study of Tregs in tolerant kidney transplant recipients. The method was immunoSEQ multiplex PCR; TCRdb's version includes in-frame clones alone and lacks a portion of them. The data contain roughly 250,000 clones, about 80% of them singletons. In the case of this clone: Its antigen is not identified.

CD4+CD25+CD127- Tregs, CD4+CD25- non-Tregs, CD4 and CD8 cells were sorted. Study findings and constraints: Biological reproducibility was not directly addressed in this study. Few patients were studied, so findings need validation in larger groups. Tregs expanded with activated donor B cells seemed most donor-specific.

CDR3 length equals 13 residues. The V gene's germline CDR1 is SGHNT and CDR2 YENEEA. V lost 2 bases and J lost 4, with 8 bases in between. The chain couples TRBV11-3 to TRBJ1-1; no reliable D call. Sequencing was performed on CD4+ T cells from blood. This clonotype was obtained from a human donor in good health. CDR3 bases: TGTGCCAGCAGCTTAACGACGAGCACTGAAGCTTTCTTT. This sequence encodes CASSLTTSTEAFF.